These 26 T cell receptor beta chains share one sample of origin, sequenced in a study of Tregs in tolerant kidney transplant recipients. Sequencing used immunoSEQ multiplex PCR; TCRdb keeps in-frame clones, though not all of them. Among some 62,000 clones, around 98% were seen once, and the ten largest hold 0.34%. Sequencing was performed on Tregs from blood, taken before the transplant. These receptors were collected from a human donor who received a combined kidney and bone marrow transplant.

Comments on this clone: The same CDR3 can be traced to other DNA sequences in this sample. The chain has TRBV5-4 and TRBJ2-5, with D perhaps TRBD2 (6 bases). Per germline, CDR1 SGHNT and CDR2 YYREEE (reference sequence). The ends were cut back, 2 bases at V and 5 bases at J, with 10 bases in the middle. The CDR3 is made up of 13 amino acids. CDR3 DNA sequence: TGTGCCAGCAGCTTAGGCGGGATCGAGACCCAGTACTTC. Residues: CASSLGGIETQYF.

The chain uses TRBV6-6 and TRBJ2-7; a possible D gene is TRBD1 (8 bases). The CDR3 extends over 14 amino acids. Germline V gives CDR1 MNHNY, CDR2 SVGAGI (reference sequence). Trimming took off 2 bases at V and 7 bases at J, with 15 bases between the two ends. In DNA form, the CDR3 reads TGTGCCAGCAGTTACGCCCACAGGGGGGGGGAGCAGTACTTC. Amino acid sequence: CASSYAHRGGEQYF.

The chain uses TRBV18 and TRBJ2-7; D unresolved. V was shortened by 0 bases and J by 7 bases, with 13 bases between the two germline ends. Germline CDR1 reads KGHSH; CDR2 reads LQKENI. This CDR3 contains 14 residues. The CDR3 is CASSPPNFKSEQYF. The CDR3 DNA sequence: TGTGCCAGCTCACCACCGAACTTCAAGAGTGAGCAGTACTTC. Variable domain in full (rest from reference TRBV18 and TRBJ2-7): NAGVMQNPRHLVRRRGQEARLRCSPMKGHSHVYWYRQLPEEGLKFMVYLQKENIIDESGMPKERFSAEFPKEGPSILRIQQVVRGDSAAYFCASSPPNFKSEQYFGPGTRLTVT.

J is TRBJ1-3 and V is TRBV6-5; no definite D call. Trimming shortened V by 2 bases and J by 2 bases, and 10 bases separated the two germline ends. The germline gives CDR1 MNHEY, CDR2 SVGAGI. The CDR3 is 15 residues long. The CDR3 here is CASSYGLLAGNTIYF. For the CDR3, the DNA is TGTGCCAGCAGTTACGGACTATTGGCTGGAAACACCATATATTTT.

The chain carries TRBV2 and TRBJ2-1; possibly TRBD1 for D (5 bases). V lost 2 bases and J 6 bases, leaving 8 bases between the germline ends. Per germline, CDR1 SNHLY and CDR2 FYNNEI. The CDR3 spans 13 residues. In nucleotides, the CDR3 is TGTGCCAGCAGTGAACAGACAGTCAATGAGCAGTTCTTC. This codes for CASSEQTVNEQFF. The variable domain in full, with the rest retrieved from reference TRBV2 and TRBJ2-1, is EPEVTQTPSHQVTQMGQEVILRCVPISNHLYFYWYRQILGQKVEFLVSFYNNEISEKSEIFDDQFSVERPDGSNFTLKIRSTKLEDSAMYFCASSEQTVNEQFFGPGTRLTVL.

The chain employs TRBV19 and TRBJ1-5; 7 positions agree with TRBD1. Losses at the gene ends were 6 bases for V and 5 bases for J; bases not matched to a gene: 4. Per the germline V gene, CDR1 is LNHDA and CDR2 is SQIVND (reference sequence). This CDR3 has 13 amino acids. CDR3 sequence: CASSHDRDQPQHF. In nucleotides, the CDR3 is TGTGCCAGTAGCCACGACAGGGATCAGCCCCAGCATTTT.

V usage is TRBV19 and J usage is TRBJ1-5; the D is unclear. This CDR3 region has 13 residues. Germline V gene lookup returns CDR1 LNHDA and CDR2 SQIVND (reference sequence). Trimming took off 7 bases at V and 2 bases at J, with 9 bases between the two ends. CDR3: CASTNVGNQPQHF. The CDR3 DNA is TGTGCCAGTACTAATGTTGGCAATCAGCCCCAGCATTTT.

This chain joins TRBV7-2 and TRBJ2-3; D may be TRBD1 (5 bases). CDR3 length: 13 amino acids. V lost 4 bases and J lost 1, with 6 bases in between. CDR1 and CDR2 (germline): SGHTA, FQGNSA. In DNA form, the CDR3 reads TGTGCCAGCAGCTGGGGCCGCACAGATACGCAGTATTTT. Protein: CASSWGRTDTQYF.

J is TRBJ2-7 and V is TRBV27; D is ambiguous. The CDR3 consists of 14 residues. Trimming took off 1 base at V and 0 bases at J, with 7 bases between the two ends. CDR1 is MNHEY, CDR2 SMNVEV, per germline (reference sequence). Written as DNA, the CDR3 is TGTGCCAGCAGTTTATACGGTCCCTCCTACGAGCAGTACTTC. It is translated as CASSLYGPSYEQYF.

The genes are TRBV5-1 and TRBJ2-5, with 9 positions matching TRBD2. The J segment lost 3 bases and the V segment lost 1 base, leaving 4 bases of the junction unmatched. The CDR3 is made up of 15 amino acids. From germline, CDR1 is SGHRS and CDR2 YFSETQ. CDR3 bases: TGCGCCAGCAGCTTGAGAGCTAGCGGGAAAGAGACCCAGTACTTC. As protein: CASSLRASGKETQYF. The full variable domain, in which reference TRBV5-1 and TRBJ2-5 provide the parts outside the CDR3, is KAGVTQTPRYLIKTRGQQVTLSCSPISGHRSVSWYQQTPGQGLQFLFEYFSETQRNKGNFPGRFSGRQFSNSRSEMNVSTLELGDSALYLCASSLRASGKETQYFGPGTRLLVL.

CDR3 residues: CASSFFSAYNEQFF. CDR3 DNA: TGTGCCAGCAGCTTCTTCTCCGCCTACAATGAGCAGTTCTTC. V gene TRBV5-6 combines with J gene TRBJ2-1; D unresolved. This CDR3 is built from 14 residues. Trimming left V 2 bases short and J 2 bases short, with 8 bases between. Germline V lookup: CDR1 SGHDT, CDR2 YYEEEE. The whole variable domain, remainder taken from reference TRBV5-6 and TRBJ2-1, is DAGVTQSPTHLIKTRGQQVTLRCSPKSGHDTVSWYQQALGQGPQFIFQYYEEEERQRGNFPDRFSGHQFPNYSSELNVNALLLGDSALYLCASSFFSAYNEQFFGPGTRLTVL.

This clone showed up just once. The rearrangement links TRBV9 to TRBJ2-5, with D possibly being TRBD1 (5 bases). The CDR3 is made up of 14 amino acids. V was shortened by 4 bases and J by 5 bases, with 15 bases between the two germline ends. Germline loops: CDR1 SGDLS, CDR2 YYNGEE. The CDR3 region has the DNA TGTGCCAGCAGCCCAGCAGGGTTGGGGGAGACCCAGTACTTC. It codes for CASSPAGLGETQYF.

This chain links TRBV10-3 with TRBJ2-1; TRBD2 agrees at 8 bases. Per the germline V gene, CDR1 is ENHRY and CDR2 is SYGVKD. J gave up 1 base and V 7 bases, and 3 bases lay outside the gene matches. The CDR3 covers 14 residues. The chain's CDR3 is CAINSGVSYNEQFF. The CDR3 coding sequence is TGTGCCATCAATAGCGGGGTTTCCTACAATGAGCAGTTCTTC.

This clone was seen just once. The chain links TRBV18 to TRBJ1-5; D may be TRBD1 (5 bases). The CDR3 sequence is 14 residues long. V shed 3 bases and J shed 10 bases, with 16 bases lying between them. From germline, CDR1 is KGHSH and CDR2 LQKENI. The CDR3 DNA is TGTGCCAGCTCACCTGGGCAAGGAGGGGTACCCCAGCATTTT. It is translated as CASSPGQGGVPQHF.

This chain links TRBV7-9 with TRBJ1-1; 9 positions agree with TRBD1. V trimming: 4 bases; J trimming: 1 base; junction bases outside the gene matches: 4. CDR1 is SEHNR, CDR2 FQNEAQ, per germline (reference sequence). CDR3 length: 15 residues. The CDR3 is CASSWPGQGNTEAFF. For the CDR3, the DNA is TGTGCCAGCAGCTGGCCGGGACAGGGGAACACTGAAGCTTTCTTT.

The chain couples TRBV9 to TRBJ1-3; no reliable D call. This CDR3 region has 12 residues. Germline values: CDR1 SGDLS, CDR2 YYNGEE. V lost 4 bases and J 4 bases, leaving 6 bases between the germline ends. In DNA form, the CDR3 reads TGTGCCAGCAGCTTGACAGGAAACACCATATATTTT. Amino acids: CASSLTGNTIYF.

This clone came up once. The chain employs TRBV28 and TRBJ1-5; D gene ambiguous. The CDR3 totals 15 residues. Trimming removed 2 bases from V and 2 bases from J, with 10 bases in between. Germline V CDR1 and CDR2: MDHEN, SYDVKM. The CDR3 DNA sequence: TGTGCCAGCAGTTTACGACAATCGGGCAATCAGCCCCAGCATTTT. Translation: CASSLRQSGNQPQHF. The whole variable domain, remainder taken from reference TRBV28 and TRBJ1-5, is DVKVTQSSRYLVKRTGEKVFLECVQDMDHENMFWYRQDPGLGLRLIYFSYDVKMKEKGDIPEGYSVSREKKERFSLILESASTNQTSMYLCASSLRQSGNQPQHFGDGTRLSIL.

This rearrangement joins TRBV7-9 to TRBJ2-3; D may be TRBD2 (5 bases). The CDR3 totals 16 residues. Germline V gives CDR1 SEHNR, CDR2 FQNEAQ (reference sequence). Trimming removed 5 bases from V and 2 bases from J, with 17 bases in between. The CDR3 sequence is CASSPRLTLLTDTQYF. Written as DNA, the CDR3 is TGTGCCAGCAGCCCCCGACTAACTCTTCTCACAGATACGCAGTATTTT.

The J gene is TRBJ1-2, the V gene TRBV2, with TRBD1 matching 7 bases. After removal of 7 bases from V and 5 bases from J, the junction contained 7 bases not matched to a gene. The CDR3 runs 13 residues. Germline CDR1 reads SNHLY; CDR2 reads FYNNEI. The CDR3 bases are TGTGCCAGCAAGATGGACAGGAGATATGGCTACACCTTC. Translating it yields CASKMDRRYGYTF.

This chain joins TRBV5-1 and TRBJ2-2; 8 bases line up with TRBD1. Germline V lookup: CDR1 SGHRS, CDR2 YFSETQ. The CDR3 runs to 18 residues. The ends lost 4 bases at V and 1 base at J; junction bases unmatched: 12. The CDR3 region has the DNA TGCGCCAGCAGCCCGAGGTACGACAGGGGTCAGAACACCGGGGAGCTGTTTTTT. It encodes CASSPRYDRGQNTGELFF. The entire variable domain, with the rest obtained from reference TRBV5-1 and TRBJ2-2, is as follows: KAGVTQTPRYLIKTRGQQVTLSCSPISGHRSVSWYQQTPGQGLQFLFEYFSETQRNKGNFPGRFSGRQFSNSRSEMNVSTLELGDSALYLCASSPRYDRGQNTGELFFGEGSRLTVL.

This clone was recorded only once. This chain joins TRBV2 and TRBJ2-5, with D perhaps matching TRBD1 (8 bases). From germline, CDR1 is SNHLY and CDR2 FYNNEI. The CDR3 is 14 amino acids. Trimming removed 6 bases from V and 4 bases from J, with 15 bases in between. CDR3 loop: CASSTTGGGETQYF. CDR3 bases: TGTGCCAGCAGCACAACAGGGGGGGGAGAGACCCAGTACTTC.

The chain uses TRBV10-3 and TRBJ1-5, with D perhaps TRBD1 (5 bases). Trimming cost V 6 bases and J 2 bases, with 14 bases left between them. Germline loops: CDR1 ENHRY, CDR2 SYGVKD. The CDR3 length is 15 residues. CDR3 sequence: CAIRPQENGNQPQHF. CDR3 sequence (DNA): TGTGCCATCAGACCACAGGAGAATGGCAATCAGCCCCAGCATTTT.

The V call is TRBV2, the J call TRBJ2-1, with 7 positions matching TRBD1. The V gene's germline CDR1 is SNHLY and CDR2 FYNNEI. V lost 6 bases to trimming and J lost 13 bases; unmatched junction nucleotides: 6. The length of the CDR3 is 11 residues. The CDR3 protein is CASSETGDQFF. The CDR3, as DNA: TGTGCCAGCAGCGAAACAGGGGACCAGTTCTTC.

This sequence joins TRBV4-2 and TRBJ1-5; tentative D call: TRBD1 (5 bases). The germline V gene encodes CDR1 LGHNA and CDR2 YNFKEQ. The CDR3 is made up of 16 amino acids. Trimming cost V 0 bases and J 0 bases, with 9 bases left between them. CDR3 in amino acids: CASSQDYRFSNQPQHF. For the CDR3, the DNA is TGTGCCAGCAGCCAAGATTACAGGTTTAGCAATCAGCCCCAGCATTTT.

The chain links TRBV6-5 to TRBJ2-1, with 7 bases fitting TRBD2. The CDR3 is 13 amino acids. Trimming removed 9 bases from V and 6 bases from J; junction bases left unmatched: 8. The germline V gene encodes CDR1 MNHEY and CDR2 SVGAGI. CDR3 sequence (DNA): TGTGCCAGTGCGACTAGCAGACTCAATGAGCAGTTCTTC. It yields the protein CASATSRLNEQFF.

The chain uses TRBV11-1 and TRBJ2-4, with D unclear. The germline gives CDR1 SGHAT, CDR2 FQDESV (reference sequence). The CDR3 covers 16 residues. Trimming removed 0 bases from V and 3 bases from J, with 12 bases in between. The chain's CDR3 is CASSLAPGLGKNIQYF. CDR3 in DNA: TGTGCCAGCAGCTTAGCCCCAGGCTTAGGCAAAAACATTCAGTACTTC.